This T cell receptor beta chain was found in a study of CD8 T cell repertoires and HIV-1 epitope variants (dated by TCRdb to about 2020). The study in broad terms: T cells were stimulated in separate culture wells with each of twenty-five peptides representing autologous and known Gag and Nef epitope variants. A total of 83 T cell cultures were run, with each culture condition performed in triplicate except for one peptide, which was performed in duplicate. An aliquot of 1M T cells was set aside as an uncultured baseline condition, separate from the approximately 80 T cell cultures. The control conditions were a CMV, EBV and flu peptide pool, the Ebola AY9 epitope as a negative control, and a well with no peptide. The epitopes tested covered three Gag epitope families plus Nef HW9 and YT9. For less than 13 days the cultures were kept in IMDM with gentamicin, and on days 3 and 7 half of the media was changed with IL-2, IL-7 and IL-15 added. Using the EasySep Human T Cell Enrichment Kit, T cells were enriched and then co-cultured with an equal number of autologous T cell-negative cells acting as antigen-presenting cells.

The EasySep Human CD8+ T Cell Enrichment Kit was used on day 10 to isolate CD8+ T cells from every culture. A remark on this clone: Its antigen is not yet known. There are no base qualities to consult, and no much larger clone falls within one base.

Study-wide conclusions, independent of this receptor: A handful of clonotypes recognized the Nef KF9 family and one clonotype recognized the HW9 family, while no responses were seen to the TAALDMSHF plasma variant. The assay could identify only TCR beta chains and pointed to proliferation in response to antigen, not to T cell function or cytokine profile. Nine or ten antigen-specific TCR beta clonotypes were identified, of which roughly six appeared to be cross-reactive for autologous or known escape epitope variants.

Sequencing of TCR beta CDR3 regions was performed at survey depth on the immunoSEQ platform. The QIAamp DNA micro kit was used to extract genomic DNA from every cultured and uncultured CD8+ T cell population. In the authors' own workflow: Any sample with under 5,000 productive reads was excluded, and this exclusion removed about 7% of the roughly 80 cultures stimulated with HIV peptides. Sequences were trimmed to CDR3 by a MANAFEST web app, and nonproductive sequences, CDR3s under 5 amino acids, and sequences not starting with C or ending with F/W were removed. Antigen-specific clonotypes had to expand in at least 2 of 3 replicates versus no-peptide control at FDR 0.01, only within one epitope family. A frequency at least fivefold higher than in wells stimulated with peptides from other epitope families was additionally required for specific clonotypes. In TCRdb, the immuneACCESS table is reduced to in-frame sequences with V and J assigned. These tables do not hold every clone; where another copy was compared, an unresolved V gene accounts for under half, and the others remain unexplained. V and J calls and clone size are as listed in that table; D and trimming were resolved from the DNA. Present in this sample are about 4,800 clones, approximately 72% of which were seen just once. Over 40% of the sample is in the top ten clones.

The V and J ends are trimmed by 5 bases and 3 bases, leaving 7 bases between them. The CDR3, from cysteine to phenylalanine, totals 11 residues. The kept DNA is CDR3 alone, 33 bases in frame from the first base. From a lookup of the germline V gene (reference sequence), CDR1 and CDR2 are DFQATT and SNEGSKA. The rearranged segments are TRBV20-1 and TRBJ1-1, with the D gene not clear enough to name. This TCR came from a male donor with HIV. Sequenced sample: cultured CD8+ T cells derived from PBMCs. This receptor has the CDR3 CSARAHTEAFF. The bases read TGCAGTGCTCGAGCCCACACTGAAGCTTTCTTT.